These T cell receptor beta chains were read from a single sample in a study of OX40 agonist ivuxolimab in advanced cancers. TCRdb's table, derived via immunoSEQ multiplex PCR, lists solely in-frame clones and lacks some. The table lists roughly 43,000 clones, about 90% of them singletons. The material sequenced was CD4+ or CD8+ T cells sorted from blood, taken in a trial of the OX40 agonist ivuxolimab. The receptors come from an adult with an advanced solid tumor such as melanoma, head and neck, liver or kidney cancer. The conserved cysteine and the conserved F or W are not part of the CDR3 here. The order of the fields is V gene, CDR3 protein.

V gene: TRBV6-1
CDR3 protein: AGTPVGGGEPQH

V gene: TRBV19
CDR3 protein: ASSIGYHTDTQY

V gene: TRBV7-2
CDR3 protein: ASSLDVRSEKLF

V gene: TRBV5-4
CDR3 protein: ASSQENRENTIY

V gene: TRBV11-2
CDR3 protein: ASSLTLAGGNEQY

V gene: TRBV11-3
CDR3 protein: ASSLVGDGLAGARETQY

V gene: TRBV12-5
CDR3 protein: ASAQGGMNTEAF

V gene: TRBV7-3
CDR3 protein: ASSLSGYQETQY

V gene: TRBV5-1
CDR3 protein: ASSRDRGSYEQY

V gene: TRBV18
CDR3 protein: ASSPGYGYEQY

V gene: TRBV28
CDR3 protein: ASSLQRGPLH

V gene: TRBV4-2
CDR3 protein: ASSQDRGTGNTIY

V gene: TRBV29-1
CDR3 protein: SVGQGVGEQY

V gene: TRBV5-5
CDR3 protein: ASSTDSGANVLT

V gene: TRBV11-2
CDR3 protein: ASSQPVGGGDEQF

V gene: TRBV10-3
CDR3 protein: AIRGDQSGANVLT

V gene: TRBV10-1
CDR3 protein: ASSESGGGGTQY

V gene: TRBV6-1
CDR3 protein: ASLRVRGTEAF

V gene: TRBV6-1
CDR3 protein: ASSEIATGGYGYT

V gene: TRBV7-9
CDR3 protein: ASSLEGLYNEQF

V gene: TRBV11-3
CDR3 protein: ASTQREGDEQF

V gene: TRBV18
CDR3 protein: ASSIPGQGTQETQY

V gene: TRBV6-6
CDR3 protein: ASSIRDRAETQY

V gene: TRBV7-9
CDR3 protein: ASRPDSSYNEQF

V gene: TRBV7-2
CDR3 protein: ASSPRQGGTTDTQY

V gene: TRBV6-5
CDR3 protein: ASSLGQVGEAF

V gene: TRBV11-2
CDR3 protein: ASSARGGPGANVLT

V gene: TRBV27
CDR3 protein: ASSLLAGAVADTQY